The present entry profiles one TCR beta chain with its context. V lost 2 bases and J lost 2, with 8 bases in between. Germline assignment: CDR1 SGHRS and CDR2 YFSETQ. The CDR3 totals 14 residues. This sample was taken from a study of T cell responses to AZD1222 COVID-19 vaccine. Clones were sequenced by immunoSEQ multiplex PCR, and TCRdb holds only the in-frame ones, with some missing. The sample lists 100,000 to 130,000 clones, about 92% occurring once. The input for sequencing was peripheral blood, taken on day 0 of MenACWY control vaccination. The chain carries TRBV5-1 and TRBJ1-5; TRBD1 might be the D (6 bases). This clonotype originated in an adult in good health. The CDR3 here is CASSLQGGNQPQHF. The DNA of the CDR3 is TGCGCCAGCAGCTTACAGGGAGGCAATCAGCCCCAGCATTTT. Drawing the rest from reference TRBV5-1 and TRBJ1-5, the complete variable domain is KAGVTQTPRYLIKTRGQQVTLSCSPISGHRSVSWYQQTPGQGLQFLFEYFSETQRNKGNFPGRFSGRQFSNSRSEMNVSTLELGDSALYLCASSLQGGNQPQHFGDGTRLSIL.